Each of the 25 T cell receptor beta chains below was sequenced from the same sample in a study of CXCR3-negative and CXCR3-positive naive CD8 T cells. Points from the study as a whole: TRB CDR3 hydrophobicity was greater in CXCR3-positive naive cells than in CXCR3-negative naive cells.

These TCRs are of unknown antigen specificity. In preparing the TRB cDNA libraries, 5' RACE with UMI labels was used. TCRdb reprocessed the 5' RACE reads and reports one entry per CDR3 protein, with no DNA. This table lists some 68,000 distinct CDR3 sequences. Sequencing input: naive CXCR3+ CD8+ T cells from blood. Subset given: CD45RO-CCR7+CD27+CD95- naive CD8+ T cells expressing CXCR3 (TNR3+). Receptors were obtained from a human donor in good health. Some clones in this sample may be carry-over from other donors' samples.

The rearrangement joins TRBV6-4 to TRBJ2-3; TCRdb's D call of TRBD1 is untestable without DNA. CDR1 and CDR2 from the germline V gene are MRHNA and SNTAGT. The CDR3 is made up of 14 amino acids. The CDR3 is CASSGSTAPDTQYF.

The rearrangement links TRBV5-1 to TRBJ2-1; lacking DNA, the TRBD1 call made by TCRdb goes unchecked. The CDR3 covers 14 residues. Germline loops: CDR1 SGHRS, CDR2 YFSETQ. The CDR3 loop is CASSLTGPDNEQFF.

The chain employs TRBV4-2 and TRBJ2-1; TCRdb returns TRBD2, unconfirmable since there is no DNA. CDR3 length equals 15 residues. Germline assignment: CDR1 LGHNA and CDR2 YNFKEQ. The CDR3 sequence: CASSQEERDYNEQFF.

This chain connects TRBV3-2 to TRBJ2-2; TCRdb's D gene call, TRBD1, goes unchecked for lack of DNA. TRBV3-2 is assigned pseudogene status. There are 16 residues in the CDR3. CDR3 region: CASSRSGTGGPGELFF.

V gene TRBV7-8 combines with J gene TRBJ1-2. The CDR3 covers 13 residues. The germline V gene has CDR1 SGHVS and CDR2 FQNEAQ. The CDR3 sequence: CASSLSDPYGYTF.

The chain is built from TRBV7-2 and TRBJ2-1; TCRdb picks TRBD1, but there is no DNA to check that call. This CDR3 has 16 amino acids. Germline-derived CDR1 and CDR2 are SGHTA and FQGNSA. CDR3 sequence reads: CASSLARDRGNNEQFF.

The CDR3: CASSLGLGGYTF. The chain joins TRBV19 to TRBJ1-2. This CDR3 region has 12 residues. From germline, CDR1 is LNHDA and CDR2 SQIVND (reference sequence).

V and J are TRBV2 and TRBJ2-2; checking the TCRdb D call of TRBD1 is not possible without DNA. The CDR3 spans 14 residues. Germline-derived CDR1 and CDR2 are SNHLY and FYNNEI. The CDR3 loop reads CASRDGTHTGELFF.

This sequence joins TRBV6-1 and TRBJ2-1; TCRdb selects TRBD2, and the lack of DNA leaves this call unchecked. This CDR3 spans 14 amino acids. Germline V gene lookup returns CDR1 MNHNS and CDR2 SASEGT. The chain's CDR3 is CAITGTSGIHEQFF.

This chain connects TRBV28 to TRBJ2-7; TCRdb proposes TRBD1, but this gene call is untestable without DNA. Germline V lookup: CDR1 MDHEN, CDR2 SYDVKM. This CDR3 is built from 14 residues. The CDR3 loop is CASTQGGSVHEQYF. The entire variable domain, with the rest obtained from reference TRBV28 and TRBJ2-7, is as follows: DVKVTQSSRYLVKRTGEKVFLECVQDMDHENMFWYRQDPGLGLRLIYFSYDVKMKEKGDIPEGYSVSREKKERFSLILESASTNQTSMYLCASTQGGSVHEQYFGPGTRLTVT.

The chain joins TRBV6-5 to TRBJ1-2. This CDR3 is 13 amino acids long. CDR1 and CDR2 from the germline V gene are MNHEY and SVGAGI. CDR3 sequence reads: CASSYSGDQGYTF.

The rearrangement uses TRBV6-5 and TRBJ2-1; TCRdb reports TRBD2, a call that lacks DNA to check it against. There are 15 residues in the CDR3. The germline gives CDR1 MNHEY, CDR2 SVGAGI. The CDR3: CASSLLAPDYNEQFF.

The J gene is TRBJ2-5, the V gene TRBV6-2 or TRBV6-3; the TCRdb D gene call, TRBD2, has no DNA to confirm it. This CDR3 region has 14 residues. The germline V gene has CDR1 MNHEY and CDR2 SVGEGT. The chain's CDR3 is CASTRGMRKETQYF.

The chain has TRBV20-1 and TRBJ2-3; TCRdb picks TRBD2, but there is no DNA to check that call. The CDR3 runs 12 residues. Germline CDR1 DFQATT, CDR2 SNEGSKA (reference sequence). CDR3 protein: CSAREGTIAQYF.

The gene calls are TRBV9 and TRBJ2-1. The length of the CDR3 is 13 residues. Germline V gives CDR1 SGDLS, CDR2 YYNGEE. This CDR3 is CASSVAYGHEQFF.

The J gene is TRBJ1-3, the V gene TRBV29-1; TCRdb selects TRBD1, and the lack of DNA leaves this call unchecked. The CDR3 contains 21 residues. Germline V lookup: CDR1 SQVTM, CDR2 ANQGSEA. CDR3 sequence: CSVEGFSALTPPGVRGNTIYF.

J is TRBJ2-7 and V is TRBV29-1; the TRBD1 assignment by TCRdb is unverifiable without DNA. CDR3 size: 16 residues. Per the germline V gene, CDR1 is SQVTM and CDR2 is ANQGSEA. CDR3 sequence: CSVAGGTPRLTYEQYF.

The gene calls are TRBV3-1 and TRBJ2-1; the D call from TCRdb, TRBD2, cannot be confirmed without DNA. The germline CDR1 and CDR2 sequences are LGHDT and YNNKEL (reference sequence). The CDR3 is made up of 15 amino acids. This chain's CDR3 is CASSPTSGDYNEQFF.

The V call is TRBV28, the J call TRBJ2-5. Germline V gives CDR1 MDHEN, CDR2 SYDVKM. The CDR3 is 13 residues long. CDR3 sequence: CASSLYLGETQYF. The whole variable domain, remainder taken from reference TRBV28 and TRBJ2-5, is DVKVTQSSRYLVKRTGEKVFLECVQDMDHENMFWYRQDPGLGLRLIYFSYDVKMKEKGDIPEGYSVSREKKERFSLILESASTNQTSMYLCASSLYLGETQYFGPGTRLLVL.

This chain links TRBV29-1 with TRBJ2-3; the TCRdb D gene call, TRBD1, has no DNA to confirm it. In germline, CDR1 is SQVTM, CDR2 ANQGSEA. This CDR3 is built from 15 residues. Here the CDR3 reads CSVHRELHRGDTQYF.

V and J are TRBV29-1 and TRBJ2-5; the TCRdb call, TRBD2, lacks DNA for checking. CDR3 length: 14 amino acids. CDR1 is SQVTM, CDR2 ANQGSEA, per germline. CDR3 amino acids: CSVEWRANEETQYF.

This chain uses TRBV28 with TRBJ1-1. The CDR3 length is 13 residues. In germline, CDR1 is MDHEN, CDR2 SYDVKM. The CDR3 is CASRGILVTEAFF.

V and J are TRBV4-2 and TRBJ1-1. Per the germline V gene, CDR1 is LGHNA and CDR2 is YNFKEQ. The CDR3 length is 14 residues. The CDR3 spells CASSQEGSDTEAFF.

The chain couples TRBV7-8 to TRBJ2-5. The CDR3 spans 14 residues. Per the germline V gene, CDR1 is SGHVS and CDR2 is FQNEAQ. The CDR3 sequence: CASRVAGLQETQYF.

The CDR3 is CASRDRVTEAFF. The chain couples TRBV27 to TRBJ1-1; TCRdb proposes TRBD1, but this gene call is untestable without DNA. The CDR3 is made up of 12 amino acids. The germline gives CDR1 MNHEY, CDR2 SMNVEV (reference sequence).